This T cell receptor (beta chain) originates from a study of human T cells and chemical hapten exposure. This CDR3 spans 13 amino acids. Germline V gene sequence: CDR1 MNHNY, CDR2 SVGAGI (reference sequence). J was trimmed by 1 base and V by 6 bases; bases with no gene match: 0. Per the original methods: Counting gave a median of around 100,000 TCRs per sample, with values ranging from about 23,224 to 700,000. TCRdb recomputed calls from the RACE reads with MiXCR, one row per CDR3 protein. These V and J calls are TCRdb output, not the study's own analysis. This sample has around 130,000 distinct CDR3 sequences, with roughly 9.5% found just once. Indicated time point: healthy volunteer bleed at 2 weeks. Sequencing started from total RNA isolated from unfractionated whole blood.

This receptor was taken from a male donor in good health. Some clones in this sample may be carry-over from other donors' samples. Sequencing was performed on whole blood. The V call is TRBV6-6, the J call TRBJ2-1, with TRBD2 matching over 7 bases. Here the CDR3 DNA reads TGTGCCAGCAGGCGGGGGTCCTACAATGAGCAGTTCTTC. Amino acid sequence: CASRRGSYNEQFF.